The 22 T cell receptor beta chains listed next were all sequenced from one sample in a study of cytomegalovirus exposure and HLA in healthy donors. PCR employed 60 Vbeta and 13 Jbeta primers. Clones were sequenced by immunoSEQ multiplex PCR, and TCRdb holds only the in-frame ones, with some missing. The sample holds about 200,000 clones, around 80% seen once. The sequenced sample consisted of PBMCs. Source of these receptors: a woman aged 30 to 39 in good health and CMV-seropositive.

This clone appeared once. The J gene is TRBJ2-3, the V gene TRBV7-2; weak D call: TRBD2 (7 bases). The CDR3 consists of 15 residues. Trimming pared 1 base from V and 6 bases from J, leaving 14 bases between. Germline values: CDR1 SGHTA, CDR2 FQGNSA. Here the CDR3 reads CASSLDGGALDTQYF. The CDR3 DNA sequence: TGTGCCAGCAGCTTAGATGGGGGGGCCCTGGATACGCAGTATTTT. Complete variable domain (other parts from reference TRBV7-2 and TRBJ2-3): GAGVSQSPSNKVTEKGKDVELRCDPISGHTALYWYRQSLGQGLEFLIYFQGNSAPDKSGLPSDRFSAERTGGSVSTLTIQRTQQEDSAVYLCASSLDGGALDTQYFGPGTRLTVL.

The chain couples TRBV7-9 to TRBJ2-2, with 8 bases that match TRBD2. V dropped 5 bases and J dropped 6; count of bases not matched to a gene: 8. The CDR3 spans 15 residues. CDR1 is SEHNR, CDR2 FQNEAQ, per germline (reference sequence). The CDR3, as DNA: TGTGCCAGCAGCCCCCGTACTAGCGGAGCCGGGGAGCTGTTTTTT. Encoded protein: CASSPRTSGAGELFF.

The chain combines TRBV15 with TRBJ1-2, with 9 bases aligning to TRBD1. The CDR3 length is 12 residues. Germline-derived CDR1 and CDR2 are LNHNV and YYDKDF (reference sequence). Unmatched junction bases numbered 5, after V lost 4 bases and J lost 11 bases. The CDR3: CATSTGQGSYTF. The DNA for the CDR3 is TGTGCCACCAGCACAGGACAGGGGTCTTACACCTTC.

The V call is TRBV5-1, the J call TRBJ1-2, with TRBD1 as a possible D gene (6 bases). The V end was cut by 6 bases, the J end by 3 bases, with 18 bases between. The V gene's germline CDR1 is SGHRS and CDR2 YFSETQ. The CDR3 has 15 amino acids. DNA of the CDR3: TGCGCCAGCATAAAGGACCCCGGGACATACTATGGCTACACCTTC. Translating it yields CASIKDPGTYYGYTF.

This clone was seen once. This chain joins TRBV7-8 and TRBJ2-7; TRBD1 might be the D (6 bases). The CDR3 runs to 14 residues. V was shortened by 2 bases and J by 7 bases, with 15 bases between the two germline ends. Germline assignment: CDR1 SGHVS and CDR2 FQNEAQ. CDR3 DNA: TGTGCCAGCAGCTTAACAGGGTCGAGAGGGGAGCAGTACTTC. Translated, it gives CASSLTGSRGEQYF.

This clone was picked up one time. This chain joins TRBV15 and TRBJ2-5, with TRBD2 matching over 10 bases. Germline CDR1 is LNHNV and CDR2 is YYDKDF (reference sequence). V shed 4 bases and J 3 bases; nucleotides not matched to a gene: 5. The CDR3 runs 15 residues. The chain's CDR3 is CATSKGSGGEETQYF. As DNA, the CDR3 is TGTGCCACCAGCAAGGGAAGCGGGGGGGAAGAGACCCAGTACTTC.

The chain joins TRBV5-1 to TRBJ1-6; D unresolved. Trimming pared 0 bases from V and 9 bases from J, leaving 10 bases between. The V gene's germline CDR1 is SGHRS and CDR2 YFSETQ. This CDR3 comprises 14 residues. The CDR3 nucleotides are TGCGCCAGCAGCTTGGAGCAAGAATTTTCACCCCTCCACTTT. This translates into CASSLEQEFSPLHF.

The chain recombines TRBV27 with TRBJ2-7, with D possibly matching TRBD1 (6 bases). The germline V gene has CDR1 MNHEY and CDR2 SMNVEV (reference sequence). This CDR3 is built from 15 residues. With 4 bases removed from V and 1 base from J, the gap between germline ends came to 14 bases. CDR3 bases: TGTGCCAGCAGTTACCAGGGGCCCCTTTCCTACGAGCAGTACTTC. It codes for CASSYQGPLSYEQYF.

The rearrangement links TRBV5-8 to TRBJ2-7, with 7 bases lining up with TRBD1. The CDR3 loop spans 12 amino acids. Germline CDR1 and CDR2: SGHTS and YDEGEE. J was trimmed by 7 bases and V by 4 bases; bases with no gene match: 5. The CDR3 DNA is TGTGCCAGCAGCCCAGGGGGTCGAGAGCAGTACTTC. Translating gives CASSPGGREQYF.

CDR3 in amino acids: CASLRNYGYTF. In DNA, the CDR3 is TGTGCCAGTCTCAGAAACTATGGCTACACCTTC. The V and J genes are TRBV6-6 and TRBJ1-2, with D unresolved. Trimming cost V 9 bases and J 2 bases, with 7 bases left between them. This CDR3 is built from 11 residues. Germline V gives CDR1 MNHNY, CDR2 SVGAGI (reference sequence).

V gene TRBV5-4 combines with J gene TRBJ2-3; tentative D call: TRBD2 (7 bases). Germline V gives CDR1 SGHNT, CDR2 YYREEE (reference sequence). The CDR3 extends over 16 amino acids. V was trimmed by 4 bases and J by 1 base, leaving 16 bases between them. CDR3 residues: CASSREGGIGTDTQYF. DNA of the CDR3: TGTGCCAGCAGCAGGGAGGGGGGCATCGGCACAGATACGCAGTATTTT.

V gene TRBV11-2 combines with J gene TRBJ2-7; possible D gene TRBD2, 5 bases. Germline loops: CDR1 SGHAT, CDR2 FQNNGV. Trimming cost V 3 bases and J 7 bases, with 19 bases left between them. This CDR3 is built from 15 residues. CDR3 amino acids: CASSLSLGRLREQYF. CDR3 DNA: TGTGCCAGCAGCTTGTCGTTAGGGAGACTACGGGAGCAGTACTTC.

The chain combines TRBV6-1 with TRBJ1-5, with unresolved D. This CDR3 is built from 13 residues. Germline CDR1 MNHNS, CDR2 SASEGT. Deletions cut 5 bases from V and 0 bases from J, with 5 bases between. CDR3 in amino acids: CASSLLSNQPQHF. In DNA form, the CDR3 reads TGTGCCAGCAGTCTCCTTAGCAATCAGCCCCAGCATTTT.

This clone occurred once. The chain employs TRBV11-3 and TRBJ2-1, with TRBD2 matching 10 bases. The CDR3 contains 15 residues. V dropped 2 bases and J dropped 4; count of bases not matched to a gene: 2. The germline V gene encodes CDR1 SGHNT and CDR2 YENEEA. The CDR3 coding sequence is TGTGCCAGCAGCTTAAGGACTAGCGGTTACAATGAGCAGTTCTTC. Its protein product is CASSLRTSGYNEQFF.

The V gene is TRBV9, the J gene TRBJ1-4, with 7 bases matching TRBD1. From germline, CDR1 is SGDLS and CDR2 YYNGEE. After removal of 4 bases from V and 3 bases from J, the junction contained 6 bases not matched to a gene. The CDR3 is 15 amino acids. CDR3 coding DNA: TGTGCCAGCAGCAGACAGGGTTCGGCTAATGAAAAACTGTTTTTT. The encoded protein is CASSRQGSANEKLFF.

The chain links TRBV5-4 to TRBJ2-7, with 10 bases identical to TRBD1. Germline values: CDR1 SGHNT, CDR2 YYREEE (reference sequence). V shed 2 bases, J shed 4 bases, and the junction held 6 bases outside the gene matches. CDR3 length: 15 amino acids. The CDR3 loop reads CASSLPGQGPYEQYF. As DNA, the CDR3 is TGTGCCAGCAGCTTACCGGGACAGGGGCCGTACGAGCAGTACTTC.

This clone was detected a few times. V usage is TRBV6-4 and J usage is TRBJ2-1; the match to TRBD1 covers 8 bases. Germline V lookup: CDR1 MRHNA, CDR2 SNTAGT. This CDR3 is built from 14 residues. V lost 3 bases and J lost 6; bases outside the gene matches: 4. CDR3 sequence (DNA): TGTGCCAGCAGTGAGGAGGACAGGGCCAATGAGCAGTTCTTC. Translation: CASSEEDRANEQFF.

The CDR3 loop reads CASSLALLAGADTQYF. CDR3 DNA: TGTGCCAGCAGCTTAGCGTTGCTAGCGGGGGCGGATACGCAGTATTTT. The chain combines TRBV7-2 with TRBJ2-3, with 10 bases lining up with TRBD2. The J segment lost 6 bases and the V segment lost 0 bases, leaving 6 bases of the junction unmatched. Germline V gene sequence: CDR1 SGHTA, CDR2 FQGNSA. There are 16 residues in the CDR3.

The V gene is TRBV29-1, the J gene TRBJ1-1; the D is unclear. Germline V gene data show CDR1 as SQVTM and CDR2 as ANQGSEA. V dropped 7 bases and J dropped 1 base, with 16 bases sitting between them. The CDR3 sequence is 14 residues long. CDR3 coding DNA: TGCAGCGCTGCAGTTGGGCTCCCGAACACTGAAGCTTTCTTT. This sequence encodes CSAAVGLPNTEAFF.

The CDR3 reads CASSPRDFPYNEQFF. CDR3 sequence (DNA): TGTGCCAGCAGCCCCCGGGACTTTCCCTACAATGAGCAGTTCTTC. The chain uses TRBV7-9 and TRBJ2-1; TRBD2 is a possible D gene (6 bases). V lost 5 bases to trimming and J lost 2 bases, with 13 bases between them. The CDR3 covers 15 residues. Germline CDR1 SEHNR, CDR2 FQNEAQ (reference sequence).

The V call is TRBV4-1, the J call TRBJ1-1; the D is unclear. The CDR3 consists of 14 residues. Trimming cost V 10 bases and J 4 bases, with 19 bases left between them. The V gene's germline CDR1 is MGHRA and CDR2 YSYEKL. CDR3 DNA sequence: TGCGCCACCGCGTTCTCGGCCGCGGCCACTGAAGCTTTCTTT. Translating it yields CATAFSAAATEAFF.

About this clone itself: Other DNA sequences in this specimen translate into the identical CDR3. This sequence joins TRBV19 and TRBJ2-3; possible D gene TRBD2, 5 bases. CDR1 is LNHDA and CDR2 is SQIVND in the germline V gene (reference sequence). This CDR3 is 12 amino acids long. Trimming shortened V by 3 bases and J by 5 bases, and 6 bases separated the two germline ends. The chain's CDR3 is CASSIGVDTQYF. The CDR3 DNA follows: TGTGCCAGTAGTATCGGGGTAGATACGCAGTATTTT.